This T cell receptor beta chain was profiled in a study of cytomegalovirus exposure and HLA in healthy donors. Overall study findings and caveats: About 87% or about 30% of the time was how often most TCR beta V segments were productive, according to an earlier analysis. According to a later analysis, donors in an Asian-associated ancestry cluster reportedly had fewer N-insertions than the approximately 720-donor mean.

Germline V gene lookup returns CDR1 SGHTA and CDR2 FQGTGA. J lost 8 bases, V lost 0 bases, and 6 bases had no gene match. The CDR3 loop spans 16 amino acids. A multiplex PCR was run with 60 Vbeta primers and 13 Jbeta primers. TCRdb's copy holds only in-frame clones and misses some; the assay was immunoSEQ multiplex PCR. This table holds some 150,000 clones, 75% to 85% found once. This clone was seen more than once but under ten times. Its antigen is not identified. It was healthy bone marrow donors who served as donors. While unrecorded immune exposures were likely, the donors were nominally healthy when sampled.

This rearrangement joins TRBV7-3 to TRBJ2-1; 11 positions match TRBD2. Sample: PBMCs. The origin of this receptor is a woman aged 50 to 60 in good health and CMV-seropositive. The CDR3 sequence: CASSLTGGGLADEQFF. The CDR3 bases are TGTGCCAGCAGCTTAACGGGTGGGGGACTAGCGGATGAGCAGTTCTTC.